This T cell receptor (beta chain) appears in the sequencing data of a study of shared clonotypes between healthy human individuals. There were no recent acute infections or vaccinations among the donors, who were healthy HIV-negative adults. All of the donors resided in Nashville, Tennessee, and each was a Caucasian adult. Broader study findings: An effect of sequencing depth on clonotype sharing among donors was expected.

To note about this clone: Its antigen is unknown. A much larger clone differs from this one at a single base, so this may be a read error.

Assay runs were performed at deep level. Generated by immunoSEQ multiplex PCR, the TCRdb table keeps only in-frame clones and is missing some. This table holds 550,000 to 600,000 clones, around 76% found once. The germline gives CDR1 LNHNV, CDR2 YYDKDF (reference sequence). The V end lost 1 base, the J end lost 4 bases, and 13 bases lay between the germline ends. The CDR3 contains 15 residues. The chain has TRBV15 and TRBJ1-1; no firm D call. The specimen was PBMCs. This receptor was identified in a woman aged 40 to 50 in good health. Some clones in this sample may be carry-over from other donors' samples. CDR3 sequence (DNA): TGTGCCACCAGCAGAGGGGCAGGCCCTGGCACTGAAGCTTTCTTT. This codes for CATSRGAGPGTEAFF. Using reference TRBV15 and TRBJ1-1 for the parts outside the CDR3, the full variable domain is DAMVIQNPRYQVTQFGKPVTLSCSQTLNHNVMYWYQQKSSQAPKLLFHYYDKDFNNEADTPDNFQSRRPNTSFCFLDIRSPGLGDTAMYLCATSRGAGPGTEAFFGQGTRLTVV.